This TCR beta chain derives from a study of blood T cell repertoires in COVID-19. Turning to the study itself: Acute and convalescent COVID-19 specimens originated in the United States, Italy and Spain. PBMCs, B-cell-depleted T cells, or T cells provided the cDNA or gDNA that made up the material.

In its sample, this clone was seen once. Per the authors' pipeline: Cell counts per sample came from amplifying reference gene primers. TCRdb's table, derived via immunoSEQ multiplex PCR, lists solely in-frame clones and lacks some. The V and J calls and clone size are taken from that table; D and trimming were inferred from the DNA. The sample contains 250,000 to 350,000 clones, roughly 89% of which appear only once. The length of the CDR3 is 13 residues. Germline lookup yields CDR1 SNHLY and CDR2 FYNNEI. The V and J ends lost 6 bases and 9 bases respectively, with 15 bases between them. The receptor was derived from a woman in her thirties with active or convalescent COVID-19. This chain connects TRBV2 to TRBJ2-1; D is perhaps TRBD1 (5 bases). The sequenced sample consisted of peripheral blood. CDR3 sequence reads: CASRWGPKPEQFF. The CDR3 DNA follows: TGTGCCAGCAGATGGGGCCCTAAGCCTGAGCAGTTCTTC.